The 14 T cell receptor beta chains listed next were all sequenced from one sample in a study of CD8+CD57+ T cells in acquired aplastic anemia. An expansion of CD8+CD57+ cells by flow cytometry had been shown in patients chosen for sequencing. Genomic DNA constituted the template upon which TCR beta VDJ and CDR3 profiling was performed. TCRdb re-called the reads through MiXCR, storing one row per CDR3 protein. The sample yields about 180,000 distinct CDR3 sequences, 48% seen once. The sequenced sample consisted of sorted CD4+, CD8+, or CD8+CD57+ T cells (not recorded which) from PBMCs. The origin of the receptors is a human donor with aplastic anemia.

The chain carries TRBV2 and TRBJ2-7; unclear D gene. Looked up from germline, CDR1 is SNHLY and CDR2 is FYNNEI. This CDR3 region has 15 residues. V lost 7 bases and J 2 bases, leaving 18 bases between the germline ends. The CDR3 protein is CASNTVVTAAYEQYF. The CDR3 DNA follows: TGTGCCAGCAACACGGTGGTCACTGCAGCCTACGAGCAGTACTTC.

This clonotype was seen repeatedly, ten times or more. The V call is TRBV20-1, the J call TRBJ2-5; TRBD1 matches 7 bases. In germline, CDR1 is DFQATT, CDR2 SNEGSKA (reference sequence). The CDR3 covers 13 residues. V lost 8 bases and J lost 5; bases outside the gene matches: 11. CDR3 loop: CSPHRGIGETQYF. DNA for the CDR3: TGCAGTCCTCACAGGGGTATAGGGGAGACCCAGTACTTC.

In this sample, this clonotype turned up a few times. This chain links TRBV11-1 with TRBJ2-2, with 8 bases identical to TRBD1. The CDR3 extends over 17 amino acids. The germline gives CDR1 SGHAT, CDR2 FQDESV (reference sequence). V lost 2 bases to trimming and J lost 2 bases; unmatched junction nucleotides: 7. Here the CDR3 DNA reads TGTGCCAGCAGCTTACGGCCAGGGGGCGATAACACCGGGGAGCTGTTTTTT. Protein: CASSLRPGGDNTGELFF.

The J gene is TRBJ2-1, the V gene TRBV11-1, with TRBD2 as a possible D gene (6 bases). The CDR3 is 14 amino acids. Deletions cut 1 base from V and 8 bases from J, with 12 bases between. Germline V gives CDR1 SGHAT, CDR2 FQDESV (reference sequence). The CDR3 protein is CASSLGLASDEQFF. CDR3 DNA sequence: TGTGCCAGCAGCTTAGGGCTAGCGAGTGATGAGCAGTTCTTC.

This clonotype came up many times. The genes are TRBV30 and TRBJ2-7, with TRBD2 matching over 7 bases. This CDR3 comprises 13 residues. The trim removed 0 bases at V and 2 bases at J, leaving 1 base unmatched. Germline assignment: CDR1 GTSNPN and CDR2 SVGIG (reference sequence). CDR3 sequence reads: CAWSVGTTYEQYF. CDR3 nucleotides: TGTGCCTGGAGTGTTGGGACTACCTACGAGCAGTACTTC.

The V and J genes are TRBV12-3 or TRBV12-4 and TRBJ2-7; D not resolved. The V gene lost 4 bases and the J gene lost 4 bases, with 14 bases spanning the gap. The CDR3 spans 14 residues. CDR3 sequence reads: CASSYRASGYEQYF. For the CDR3, the DNA is TGTGCCAGCAGTTATAGAGCAAGTGGGTACGAGCAGTACTTC.

The rearrangement joins TRBV9 to TRBJ2-1, with 7 bases that match TRBD1. The CDR3 totals 17 residues. Germline lookup yields CDR1 SGDLS and CDR2 YYNGEE. V lost 0 bases and J lost 7; bases outside the gene matches: 13. CDR3 region: CASSVDPDRGLLNEQFF. In nucleotides, the CDR3 is TGTGCCAGCAGCGTAGATCCCGATAGGGGGCTATTGAATGAGCAGTTCTTC.

The chain combines TRBV5-1 with TRBJ1-6, with 7 bases that match TRBD1. The CDR3 is made up of 16 amino acids. V lost 5 bases and J lost 11; bases outside the gene matches: 16. From germline, CDR1 is SGHRS and CDR2 YFSETQ. CDR3 sequence (DNA): TGCGCCAGCAGACAGGGGCCGAGCTCCTATGATCCACCCCTCCACTTT. Translation gives CASRQGPSSYDPPLHF.

This clonotype was observed a handful of times. J is TRBJ2-3 and V is TRBV12-3 or TRBV12-4; D call uncertain. With 5 bases removed from V and 5 bases from J, the gap between germline ends came to 17 bases. CDR3 length equals 15 residues. The CDR3 reads CASSETGPAVDTQYF. The CDR3 nucleotides read TGTGCCAGCAGTGAGACGGGCCCCGCGGTAGATACGCAGTATTTT.

The V gene is TRBV19, the J gene TRBJ2-7, with a tentative D call TRBD1 (7 bases). The CDR3 totals 14 residues. V lost 7 bases to trimming and J lost 5 bases, with 18 bases between them. CDR1 is LNHDA and CDR2 is SQIVND in the germline V gene (reference sequence). CDR3 sequence reads: CASKRARGANEQYF. The CDR3 bases are TGTGCCAGTAAGAGGGCCAGGGGGGCCAACGAGCAGTACTTC.

This clonotype has a handful of counts. A much larger clone sits a single nucleotide away, making a read error possible. The chain uses TRBV7-2 and TRBJ2-7, with D uncertain. CDR3 length equals 15 residues. The germline V gene encodes CDR1 SGHTA and CDR2 FQGNSA. CDR3: CASSLSRSVIYERYF. As DNA, the CDR3 is TGTGCCAGCAGCTTATCCCGGAGTGTTATCTACGAGCGGTACTTC.

CDR3 nucleotide sequence: TGTGCCAGCAGAGGGACGGACAGGGGGGGACTCTACGAGCAGTACTTC. Amino acids: CASRGTDRGGLYEQYF. The genes are TRBV14 and TRBJ2-7, with 10 bases fitting TRBD1. CDR1 and CDR2 (germline): SGHDN, FVKESK. This CDR3 comprises 16 residues. V gave up 6 bases and J gave up 3 bases; unmatched junction bases: 11.

This clonotype was counted at least ten times. The rearrangement uses TRBV13 and TRBJ1-3; maybe TRBD1 (6 bases). The V gene's germline CDR1 is PRHDT and CDR2 FYEKMQ (reference sequence). V lost 5 bases and J 9 bases, leaving 20 bases between the germline ends. The CDR3 has 15 amino acids. CDR3 residues: CASSPSRTAGVTIYF. CDR3 nucleotides: TGTGCCAGCAGCCCATCTCGGACAGCGGGGGTCACCATATATTTT.

This clonotype was counted at least ten times. V gene TRBV11-3 combines with J gene TRBJ2-7, with D possibly matching TRBD2 (5 bases). From germline, CDR1 is SGHNT and CDR2 YENEEA. Trimming left V 6 bases short and J 9 bases short, with 12 bases between. CDR3 length: 11 residues. This CDR3 reads CASSKGEGQYF. CDR3 sequence (DNA): TGTGCCAGCAGTAAGGGTGAGGGGCAGTACTTC.